This TCR beta chain was found in a study of graft-versus-host responses after intestinal transplantation. Across the whole study: Multivisceral, liver-intestinal, or isolated intestinal transplants were received by the recipients. Study-level findings and limits: GvH clones appeared in recipient marrow, some first in ileum or blood. Within allografts, high graft-versus-host to host-versus-graft clonal ratios were seen among patients with graft-donor T cell macrochimerism.

Points on this clone: What it binds is not known.

The CDR3 runs to 14 residues. The germline gives CDR1 MNHEY, CDR2 SVGAGI. V was clipped by 7 bases and J by 7 bases; unmatched bases: 9. Produced via immunoSEQ multiplex PCR; TCRdb's table is partial and in-frame only. The table includes 75,000 to 100,000 clones, more than 85% detected once. The chain links TRBV6-5 to TRBJ2-1, with 8 bases that match TRBD1. This specimen consisted of unstimulated CD4+ T cells sorted from spleen or lymph node cells, obtained before intestinal transplant. The clonotype comes from a human donor who received an intestinal transplant. CDR3 coding DNA: TGTGCCAGCAAAAAGGACAGGGTTCGAAATGAGCAGTTCTTC. Protein: CASKKDRVRNEQFF.